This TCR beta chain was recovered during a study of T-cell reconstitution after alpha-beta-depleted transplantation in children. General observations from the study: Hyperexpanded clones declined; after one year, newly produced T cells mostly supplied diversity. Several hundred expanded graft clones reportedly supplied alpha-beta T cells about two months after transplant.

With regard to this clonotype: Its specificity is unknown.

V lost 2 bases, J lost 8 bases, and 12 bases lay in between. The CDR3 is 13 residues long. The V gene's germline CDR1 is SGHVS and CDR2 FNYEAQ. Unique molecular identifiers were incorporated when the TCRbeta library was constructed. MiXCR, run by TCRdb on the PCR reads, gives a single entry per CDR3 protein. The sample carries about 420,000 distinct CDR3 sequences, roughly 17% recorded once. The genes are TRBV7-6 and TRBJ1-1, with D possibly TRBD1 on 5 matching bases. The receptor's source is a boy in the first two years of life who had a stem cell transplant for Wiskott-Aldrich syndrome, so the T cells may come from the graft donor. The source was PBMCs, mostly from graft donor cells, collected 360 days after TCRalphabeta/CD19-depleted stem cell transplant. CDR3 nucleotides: TGTGCCAGCAGCTTAACTTGGGACTCAGAAGCTTTCTTT. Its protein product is CASSLTWDSEAFF.